The 24 T cell receptor beta chains given below trace back to one sample, sequenced in a study of OX40 agonist ivuxolimab in advanced cancers. Data came from immunoSEQ multiplex PCR; TCRdb stores just in-frame clones and leaves some out. The sample holds 11,000 or so clones, around 84% seen once. The specimen comprised CD4+ or CD8+ T cells sorted from blood, sampled in a trial of the OX40 agonist ivuxolimab. All receptors derive from an adult with an advanced solid tumor such as melanoma, head and neck, liver or kidney cancer.

This rearrangement joins TRBV19 to TRBJ2-7; a possible D gene is TRBD1 (5 bases). Germline V gene data show CDR1 as LNHDA and CDR2 as SQIVND (reference sequence). The CDR3 has 14 residues. Trimming shortened V by 1 base and J by 5 bases, and 12 bases separated the two germline ends. CDR3 residues: CASSIGGRTHEQYF. CDR3 coding DNA: TGTGCCAGTAGTATAGGGGGCAGGACCCACGAGCAGTACTTC.

The chain employs TRBV7-9 and TRBJ1-1; perhaps TRBD1 as D (6 bases). Deletions cut 1 base from V and 0 bases from J, with 15 bases between. The CDR3 consists of 17 residues. From germline, CDR1 is SEHNR and CDR2 FQNEAQ (reference sequence). The CDR3 protein is CASSLGPGGGMNTEAFF. The CDR3 DNA reads TGTGCCAGCAGCTTAGGACCCGGAGGGGGGATGAACACTGAAGCTTTCTTT. The variable domain in full, with the rest retrieved from reference TRBV7-9 and TRBJ1-1, is DTGVSQNPRHKITKRGQNVTFRCDPISEHNRLYWYRQTLGQGPEFLTYFQNEAQLEKSRLLSDRFSAERPKGSFSTLEIQRTEQGDSAMYLCASSLGPGGGMNTEAFFGQGTRLTVV.

The rearrangement uses TRBV4-1 and TRBJ2-7; maybe TRBD2 (5 bases). The V end lost 3 bases, the J end lost 2 bases, and 17 bases lay between the germline ends. The CDR3 spans 16 residues. CDR1 MGHRA and CDR2 YSYEKL come from the germline V gene. The CDR3: CASSQEERTETYEQYF. In nucleotides, the CDR3 is TGCGCCAGCAGCCAGGAAGAGCGGACGGAAACCTACGAGCAGTACTTC.

This clone was seen once. This may be a read error: a much more frequent sequence differs by one nucleotide. The rearrangement links TRBV25-1 to TRBJ1-6; perhaps TRBD1 as D (5 bases). In germline, CDR1 is MGHDK, CDR2 SYGVNS. The length of the CDR3 is 14 residues. This chain's CDR3 is CASSHGGDNSPPHF. The DNA for the CDR3 is TGTGCCAGCAGCCACGGGGGGGATAATTCACCCCCCCACTTT.

This rearrangement joins TRBV7-9 to TRBJ1-2, with 11 nucleotides matching TRBD1. V shed 2 bases and J 3 bases; nucleotides not matched to a gene: 5. Germline CDR1 is SEHNR and CDR2 is FQNEAQ (reference sequence). CDR3 length: 16 residues. This CDR3 is CASSLQDRGPHYGYTF. In nucleotides, the CDR3 is TGTGCCAGCAGCTTACAGGACAGGGGGCCTCACTATGGCTACACCTTC.

The CDR3 DNA is TGTGCCAGCAGTTACTACGGGGGGAGTGAAAAACTGTTTTTT. Its protein is CASSYYGGSEKLFF. The chain links TRBV27 to TRBJ1-4, with TRBD1 as a possible D gene (5 bases). The CDR3 is made up of 14 amino acids. Looked up from germline, CDR1 is MNHEY and CDR2 is SMNVEV (reference sequence). V dropped 4 bases and J dropped 7 bases, with 13 bases sitting between them.

The CDR3 nucleotides are TGTGCCAGCAGTCCCCAAGGGGAGAACACTGAAGCTTTCTTT. Residues: CASSPQGENTEAFF. This chain joins TRBV6-1 and TRBJ1-1, with D perhaps matching TRBD1 (5 bases). Germline loops: CDR1 MNHNS, CDR2 SASEGT. Trimming took off 5 bases at V and 1 base at J, with 11 bases between the two ends. This CDR3 is built from 14 residues.

The V and J genes are TRBV5-4 and TRBJ2-1; 13 bases align to TRBD2. In germline, CDR1 is SGHNT, CDR2 YYREEE (reference sequence). The CDR3 has 13 amino acids. J gave up 15 bases and V 4 bases, and 7 bases lay outside the gene matches. CDR3 nucleotide sequence: TGTGCCAGCAGCCCGGGACTAGCGGGGACGGTGTTCTTC. It is translated as CASSPGLAGTVFF.

The chain combines TRBV6-5 with TRBJ1-1; D is possibly TRBD1 (6 bases). Trimming took off 6 bases at V and 1 base at J, with 6 bases between the two ends. Germline assignment: CDR1 MNHEY and CDR2 SVGAGI. This CDR3 region has 12 residues. The DNA of the CDR3 is TGTGCCAGCAGGACAGGGAACACTGAAGCTTTCTTT. Translating it yields CASRTGNTEAFF.

The gene calls are TRBV27 and TRBJ1-1; D is perhaps TRBD1 (6 bases). V was pared by 7 bases and J by 0 bases, with 12 bases between. The CDR3 loop spans 14 amino acids. Germline CDR1 reads MNHEY; CDR2 reads SMNVEV (reference sequence). CDR3 sequence (DNA): TGTGCCAGCACCATGACAGGTTTGAACACTGAAGCTTTCTTT. Its protein is CASTMTGLNTEAFF.

The rearrangement uses TRBV15 and TRBJ2-3; 7 bases fit TRBD2. Germline CDR1 and CDR2: LNHNV and YYDKDF (reference sequence). The length of the CDR3 is 15 residues. After removal of 4 bases from V and 1 base from J, the junction contained 5 bases not matched to a gene. This chain's CDR3 is CATSIASGGTDTQYF. CDR3 in DNA: TGTGCCACCAGCATAGCCAGCGGGGGCACAGATACGCAGTATTTT.

CDR3 in DNA: TGTGCCAGCAGTTTACAGGGATCTAATTCACCCCTCCACTTT. Translating it yields CASSLQGSNSPLHF. The chain couples TRBV27 to TRBJ1-6; a possible D gene is TRBD1 (5 bases). Trimming removed 2 bases at V and 6 bases at J, with 8 bases between. Germline V gene lookup returns CDR1 MNHEY and CDR2 SMNVEV (reference sequence). The CDR3 sequence is 14 residues long.

This chain uses TRBV5-1 with TRBJ1-3, with 9 bases fitting TRBD1. The CDR3 is made up of 17 amino acids. V lost 4 bases to trimming and J lost 4 bases; unmatched junction nucleotides: 12. Germline CDR1 SGHRS, CDR2 YFSETQ. This CDR3 is CASSAGFGTGSGNTIYF. The CDR3, as DNA: TGCGCCAGCAGCGCCGGATTCGGGACAGGGTCAGGAAACACCATATATTTT.

CDR3 protein: CASSLGGNSPLHF. The CDR3 DNA is TGTGCCAGCAGCTTAGGAGGAAATTCACCCCTCCACTTT. The J gene is TRBJ1-6, the V gene TRBV7-3; D not certain. Germline V gene data show CDR1 as SGHTA and CDR2 as FQGTGA. The CDR3 contains 13 residues. V was pared by 2 bases and J by 7 bases, with 6 bases between.

The rearrangement joins TRBV4-2 to TRBJ1-1, with D tentatively TRBD1 (6 bases). The germline V gene encodes CDR1 LGHNA and CDR2 YNFKEQ. This CDR3 has 14 residues. V shed 6 bases and J shed 0 bases, with 11 bases lying between them. The CDR3 DNA reads TGTGCCAGCAGACCCGGGACACTGAACACTGAAGCTTTCTTT. This translates into CASRPGTLNTEAFF.

The J gene is TRBJ1-1, the V gene TRBV6-5; D remains unclear. The CDR3 covers 13 residues. Per germline, CDR1 MNHEY and CDR2 SVGAGI. V lost 4 bases, J lost 7 bases, and 13 bases lay in between. This CDR3 reads CASSSYSGDEAFF. The CDR3 DNA reads TGTGCCAGCAGTTCCTATAGTGGGGATGAAGCTTTCTTT.

This sequence joins TRBV5-4 and TRBJ1-2; a possible D gene is TRBD1 (6 bases). The CDR3 spans 15 residues. With 4 bases removed from V and 4 bases from J, the gap between germline ends came to 17 bases. Germline assignment: CDR1 SGHNT and CDR2 YYREEE (reference sequence). The CDR3 region has the DNA TGTGCCAGCAGCGATGGTCGGGGGGGCTTCTATGGCTACACCTTC. Translating gives CASSDGRGGFYGYTF.

Comments on this clone: This may be a read error: a much more frequent sequence differs by one nucleotide. Within the sample, other DNA sequences also encode this same CDR3. The rearrangement joins TRBV19 to TRBJ1-1; no clear D gene. Trimming took 3 bases from V and 1 from J, leaving 9 bases between them. The CDR3 totals 14 residues. Germline CDR1 and CDR2: LNHDA and SQIVND (reference sequence). For the CDR3, the DNA is TGTGCCAGTAGTATCACGGCAGGGAACACTGAAGCTTTCTTT. Translated: CASSITAGNTEAFF.

The V and J genes are TRBV13 and TRBJ1-4, with D perhaps matching TRBD1 (5 bases). CDR1 is PRHDT, CDR2 FYEKMQ, per germline (reference sequence). This CDR3 has 13 amino acids. V lost 8 bases to trimming and J lost 7 bases, with 14 bases between them. In DNA, the CDR3 is TGTGCCAGCGGTCCGGGACCGACTGAAAAACTGTTTTTT. Its translation is CASGPGPTEKLFF.

This chain joins TRBV19 and TRBJ2-7; 9 bases line up with TRBD1. V was clipped by 8 bases and J by 1 base; unmatched bases: 12. Germline V gives CDR1 LNHDA, CDR2 SQIVND (reference sequence). This CDR3 spans 16 amino acids. The CDR3 reads CASHPTDRGLSYEQYF. The CDR3 coding sequence is TGTGCCAGTCATCCTACCGACAGGGGGTTATCCTACGAGCAGTACTTC.

The chain recombines TRBV7-8 with TRBJ2-1; no clear D gene. With 5 bases removed from V and 7 bases from J, the gap between germline ends came to 9 bases. Germline V lookup: CDR1 SGHVS, CDR2 FQNEAQ. CDR3 length: 12 residues. The CDR3 region is CASSPGWNEQFF. CDR3 bases: TGTGCCAGCAGCCCCGGTTGGAATGAGCAGTTCTTC.

The genes are TRBV7-6 and TRBJ1-5; D is unclear. Germline V CDR1 and CDR2: SGHVS, FNYEAQ. The length of the CDR3 is 14 residues. V was cut by 4 bases and J by 2 bases, with 9 bases left in between. The DNA of the CDR3 is TGTGCCAGCAGCTCCGGACCTGGCAATCAGCCCCAGCATTTT. Residues: CASSSGPGNQPQHF.

The chain combines TRBV11-3 with TRBJ2-5; 8 bases match TRBD2. Germline V gives CDR1 SGHNT, CDR2 YENEEA. This CDR3 has 16 amino acids. The ends lost 0 bases at V and 3 bases at J; junction bases unmatched: 6. CDR3 DNA sequence: TGTGCCAGCAGCTTAGATACCAGCGGGGGTAAAGAGACCCAGTACTTC. It specifies CASSLDTSGGKETQYF.

This clone is termed large. The chain is built from TRBV9 and TRBJ1-1; the D gene is possibly TRBD1 (6 bases). CDR3 size: 17 residues. Germline V gene data show CDR1 as SGDLS and CDR2 as YYNGEE. V lost 0 bases and J lost 5, with 20 bases in between. The CDR3: CASSVGPGARFVTEAFF. In nucleotides, the CDR3 is TGTGCCAGCAGCGTAGGTCCAGGGGCAAGGTTCGTGACTGAAGCTTTCTTT.